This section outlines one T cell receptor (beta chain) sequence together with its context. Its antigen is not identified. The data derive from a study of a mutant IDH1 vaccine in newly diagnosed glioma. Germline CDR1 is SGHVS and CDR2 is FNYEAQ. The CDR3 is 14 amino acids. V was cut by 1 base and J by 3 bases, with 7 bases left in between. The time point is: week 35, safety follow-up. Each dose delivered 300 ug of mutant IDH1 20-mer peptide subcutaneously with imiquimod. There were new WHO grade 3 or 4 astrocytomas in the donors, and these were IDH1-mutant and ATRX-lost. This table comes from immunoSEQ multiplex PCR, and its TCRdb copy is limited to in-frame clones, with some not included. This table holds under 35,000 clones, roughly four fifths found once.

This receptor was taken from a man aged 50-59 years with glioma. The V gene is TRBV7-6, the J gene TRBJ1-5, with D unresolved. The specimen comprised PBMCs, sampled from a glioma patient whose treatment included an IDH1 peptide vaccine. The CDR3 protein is CASSLGGTNQPQHF. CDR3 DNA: TGTGCCAGCAGCTTAGGGGGAACCAATCAGCCCCAGCATTTT.